The source of this T cell receptor beta chain is a study of blood T cells in healthy people across ages. With a J-beta primer mix and a sample-barcoded 5' primer, a second PCR ran roughly 6 to 11 cycles. TCRdb fed the 5' RACE reads into MiXCR, producing one record per CDR3 protein. This table has around 750,000 distinct CDR3 sequences, roughly 53% appearing once. Per germline, CDR1 MNHNY and CDR2 SVGAGI (reference sequence). Trimming stripped 2 bases from V and 7 bases from J, with 14 bases between. This CDR3 has 14 residues. The TCR was taken from a man older than 75 in good health. This chain links TRBV6-6 with TRBJ1-2; possibly TRBD1 for D (6 bases). The sequenced material came from blood. The CDR3 sequence: CASSYILGGAGYTF. CDR3 sequence (DNA): TGTGCCAGCAGTTACATTCTCGGGGGCGCTGGCTACACCTTC.